This T cell receptor (beta chain) was observed in a study of OX40 agonist ivuxolimab in advanced cancers. Study at large: Therapy given before enrollment (anti-PD-1, anti-PD-L1 or anti-CTLA-4) was allowed, and 40% had some.

Profiled with immunoSEQ multiplex PCR; TCRdb holds only in-frame clones, not every one. The sample consists of approximately 58,000 clones, approximately 90% of them appearing once. The junction had 5 bases not matched to a gene; V was cut back by 4 bases and J by 9 bases. CDR1 is SGHTA, CDR2 FQGNSA, per germline. This CDR3 contains 13 residues. J is TRBJ2-1 and V is TRBV7-2; TRBD2 matches at 8 bases. The clonotype was recovered from an adult with an advanced solid tumor such as melanoma, head and neck, liver or kidney cancer. The source material was CD4+ or CD8+ T cells sorted from blood, sampled in a trial of the OX40 agonist ivuxolimab. The CDR3 loop reads CASSSHGGGEQFF. In nucleotides, the CDR3 is TGTGCCAGCAGCTCCCACGGGGGGGGTGAGCAGTTCTTC.